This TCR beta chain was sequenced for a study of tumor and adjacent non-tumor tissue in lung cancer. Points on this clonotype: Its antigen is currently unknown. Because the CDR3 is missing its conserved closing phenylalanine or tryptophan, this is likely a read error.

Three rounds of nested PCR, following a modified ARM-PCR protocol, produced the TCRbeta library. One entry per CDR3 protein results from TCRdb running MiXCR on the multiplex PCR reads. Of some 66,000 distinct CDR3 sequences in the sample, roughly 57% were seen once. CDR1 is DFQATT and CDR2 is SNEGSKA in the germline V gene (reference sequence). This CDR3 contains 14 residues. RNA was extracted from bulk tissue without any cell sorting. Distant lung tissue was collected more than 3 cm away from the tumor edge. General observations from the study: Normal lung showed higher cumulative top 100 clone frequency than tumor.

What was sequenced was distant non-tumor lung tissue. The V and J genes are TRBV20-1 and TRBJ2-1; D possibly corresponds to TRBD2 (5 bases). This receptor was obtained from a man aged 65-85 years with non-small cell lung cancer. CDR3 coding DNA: TGCAGTACTAGAGAGAACGTCAACCGGGGTGAGCAGTTCTTA. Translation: CSTRENVNRGEQFL.